This entry lists 9 T cell receptor beta chains sequenced from one sample in a study of blood T cell repertoires in COVID-19. Profiled with immunoSEQ multiplex PCR; TCRdb holds only in-frame clones, not every one. The table lists nearly 400,000 clones, around 92% of them singletons. Sequencing was done on a sample of PBMCs or T cells enriched from blood (not recorded which). These receptors all stem from a woman in her thirties who had recovered from COVID-19.

V and J are TRBV7-2 and TRBJ1-2; tentative D call: TRBD1 (5 bases). With 8 bases removed from V and 8 bases from J, the gap between germline ends came to 21 bases. This CDR3 region has 14 residues. Germline CDR1 and CDR2: SGHTA and FQGNSA. The DNA of the CDR3 is TGTGCCAGCGGCCAACTCAGGGCAACGGAAGGCTACACCTTC. Its translation: CASGQLRATEGYTF. Filled out from reference TRBV7-2 and TRBJ1-2, the complete variable domain reads GAGVSQSPSNKVTEKGKDVELRCDPISGHTALYWYRQSLGQGLEFLIYFQGNSAPDKSGLPSDRFSAERTGGSVSTLTIQRTQQEDSAVYLCASGQLRATEGYTFGSGTRLTVV.

The chain employs TRBV5-4 and TRBJ2-7; the match to TRBD1 covers 9 bases. This CDR3 has 14 residues. V lost 2 bases to trimming and J lost 6 bases; unmatched junction nucleotides: 6. The V gene's germline CDR1 is SGHNT and CDR2 YYREEE (reference sequence). CDR3 region: CASSLRQGDPEQYF. The DNA of the CDR3 is TGTGCCAGCAGCTTAAGACAGGGGGATCCCGAGCAGTACTTC.

The rearrangement links TRBV7-8 to TRBJ2-1; 12 nucleotides line up with TRBD2. Germline V gene lookup returns CDR1 SGHVS and CDR2 FQNEAQ. The CDR3 length is 14 residues. V shed 11 bases and J 7 bases; nucleotides not matched to a gene: 9. The CDR3 bases are TGTGCCGGTGGGACTAGCGGGCTGTGGAATGAGCAGTTCTTC. Residues: CAGGTSGLWNEQFF. The complete variable domain, with remaining parts taken from reference TRBV7-8 and TRBJ2-1, reads GAGVSQSPRYKVAKRGQDVALRCDPISGHVSLFWYQQALGQGPEFLTYFQNEAQLDKSGLPSDRFFAERPEGSVSTLKIQRTQQEDSAVYLCAGGTSGLWNEQFFGPGTRLTVL.

This clone was seen just once. The chain combines TRBV27 with TRBJ1-3, with a tentative D call TRBD1 (6 bases). This CDR3 is built from 14 residues. Per germline, CDR1 MNHEY and CDR2 SMNVEV (reference sequence). V was shortened by 4 bases and J by 2 bases, with 9 bases between the two germline ends. The CDR3 protein is CASSSRTAGNTIYF. CDR3 in DNA: TGTGCCAGCAGTTCCCGGACAGCTGGAAACACCATATATTTT.

The rearrangement uses TRBV29-1 and TRBJ2-3; 7 bases line up with TRBD1. The CDR3 has 15 residues. Germline CDR1 SQVTM, CDR2 ANQGSEA. V shed 3 bases and J 3 bases; nucleotides not matched to a gene: 9. The CDR3 nucleotides read TGCAGCGTTGAGCCGACAGGGATGTCGACAGATACGCAGTATTTT. As protein: CSVEPTGMSTDTQYF.

The chain has TRBV9 and TRBJ1-6; TRBD1 is a possible D gene (5 bases). This CDR3 has 17 amino acids. Looked up from germline, CDR1 is SGDLS and CDR2 is YYNGEE. V lost 3 bases to trimming and J lost 6 bases, with 19 bases between them. The DNA of the CDR3 is TGTGCCAGCAGCGCCCGTAGTCAGGGATCGTTTAATTCACCCCTCCACTTT. This gives the protein CASSARSQGSFNSPLHF.

The chain couples TRBV2 to TRBJ2-3; 16 bases are shared with TRBD2. CDR3 length: 18 residues. V was clipped by 8 bases and J by 4 bases; unmatched bases: 12. Germline CDR1 is SNHLY and CDR2 is FYNNEI. CDR3 residues: CASVPGTSGRAGSDTQYF. CDR3 DNA: TGTGCCAGCGTTCCCGGGACTAGCGGGAGGGCCGGGTCAGATACGCAGTATTTT.

This clone occurred once. The J gene is TRBJ2-2, the V gene TRBV6-5, with D unresolved. This CDR3 region has 12 residues. V was clipped by 6 bases and J by 5 bases, with 7 bases between them. Germline V CDR1 and CDR2: MNHEY, SVGAGI. The chain's CDR3 is CASRRLTGELFF. The CDR3 DNA follows: TGTGCCAGCAGGAGATTGACCGGGGAGCTGTTTTTT.

The V gene is TRBV7-8, the J gene TRBJ2-2; 7 bases line up with TRBD2. The CDR3 contains 17 residues. Looked up from germline, CDR1 is SGHVS and CDR2 is FQNEAQ. Unmatched junction bases numbered 13, after V lost 5 bases and J lost 4 bases. The CDR3 nucleotides read TGTGCCAGCAGCGGGGCCCAGGGTGCTAGCGGCACCGGGGAGCTGTTTTTT. This encodes CASSGAQGASGTGELFF.